The 17 T cell receptor beta chains listed next were all sequenced from one sample in a study of CD8+ T cells in alopecia areata. Stated treatment: oral pan-JAK inhibitor, 5-10 mg twice daily. RNA extraction was followed by reverse transcription into cDNA, which acted as the sequencing template. Some clones are missing from TCRdb's copy, which holds only in-frame ones; the method was immunoSEQ multiplex PCR. The sample lists roughly 200,000 clones; 53% were seen once. This specimen was CD8+ T cells sorted from blood, taken at week 24, from a patient treated with tofacitinib. The receptors were gathered from a human donor with alopecia areata.

CDR3 sequence: CASSLSLGYEQYF. CDR3 bases: TGTGCCAGCAGTTTATCTCTAGGTTACGAGCAGTACTTC. The rearrangement joins TRBV27 to TRBJ2-7; D unresolved. V gave up 0 bases and J gave up 4 bases, with 7 bases separating them. Germline loops: CDR1 MNHEY, CDR2 SMNVEV (reference sequence). The CDR3 has 13 amino acids.

This rearrangement joins TRBV9 to TRBJ1-2; perhaps TRBD1 as D (5 bases). The V gene's germline CDR1 is SGDLS and CDR2 YYNGEE. The length of the CDR3 is 15 residues. V shed 3 bases and J shed 4 bases, with 16 bases lying between them. The CDR3 here is CASSAGGSFSYGYTF. The CDR3 DNA reads as TGTGCCAGCAGCGCCGGGGGGAGCTTCTCCTATGGCTACACCTTC.

In this sample, this clone turned up a few times. CDR3 nucleotides: TGCGCCAGCAGCCAAGCCGACAGAGACACTGAAGCTTTCTTT. Its translation is CASSQADRDTEAFF. This rearrangement joins TRBV4-1 to TRBJ1-1; TRBD1 might be the D (5 bases). The germline V and J ends were trimmed by 1 base and 3 bases, with 9 bases remaining between them. This CDR3 region has 14 residues. CDR1 MGHRA and CDR2 YSYEKL come from the germline V gene.

The CDR3 nucleotides read TGTGCCAGCAGCTTAGGAGTTGCGGGGGGGCTGAACACCGGGGAGCTGTTTTTT. Protein: CASSLGVAGGLNTGELFF. This rearrangement joins TRBV7-8 to TRBJ2-2; 9 bases align to TRBD2. The CDR3 runs 18 residues. V trimming: 1 base; J trimming: 1 base; junction bases outside the gene matches: 7. Germline CDR1 and CDR2: SGHVS and FQNEAQ.

This clone was recorded a few times. The genes are TRBV13 and TRBJ1-2; 7 positions agree with TRBD1. Losses at the gene ends were 5 bases for V and 3 bases for J; bases not matched to a gene: 6. The CDR3 length is 14 residues. Germline assignment: CDR1 PRHDT and CDR2 FYEKMQ (reference sequence). The CDR3 loop reads CASSQTGVDYGYTF. In nucleotides, the CDR3 is TGTGCCAGCAGCCAAACAGGGGTGGACTATGGCTACACCTTC.

V usage is TRBV7-8 and J usage is TRBJ2-1; D gene ambiguous. Germline V gene data show CDR1 as SGHVS and CDR2 as FQNEAQ. The V gene lost 4 bases and the J gene lost 8 bases, with 15 bases spanning the gap. The CDR3 spans 14 residues. The CDR3 bases are TGTGCCAGCAGCTCAATACCTATGGAAGATGAGCAGTTCTTC. This encodes CASSSIPMEDEQFF. The full variable domain, with the rest looked up from reference TRBV7-8 and TRBJ2-1, is GAGVSQSPRYKVAKRGQDVALRCDPISGHVSLFWYQQALGQGPEFLTYFQNEAQLDKSGLPSDRFFAERPEGSVSTLKIQRTQQEDSAVYLCASSSIPMEDEQFFGPGTRLTVL.

This chain connects TRBV19 to TRBJ1-1, with no clear D. The V gene lost 7 bases and the J gene lost 1 base, with 7 bases spanning the gap. The CDR3 extends over 12 amino acids. From germline, CDR1 is LNHDA and CDR2 SQIVND (reference sequence). DNA for the CDR3: TGTGCCAGTATAGAGGGGAACACTGAAGCTTTCTTT. This sequence encodes CASIEGNTEAFF.

This clone is large in the sample. The chain recombines TRBV4-1 with TRBJ1-2, with no clear D. The CDR3 is 16 amino acids. Looked up from germline, CDR1 is MGHRA and CDR2 is YSYEKL. V lost 1 base and J lost 3, with 15 bases in between. As DNA, the CDR3 is TGCGCCAGCAGCCAAGTTTCGCTAGCCACAGACTATGGCTACACCTTC. Its translation is CASSQVSLATDYGYTF.

The chain is built from TRBV7-2 and TRBJ2-7; no clear D. V dropped 2 bases and J dropped 0 bases, with 8 bases sitting between them. In germline, CDR1 is SGHTA, CDR2 FQGNSA. The CDR3 loop spans 14 amino acids. CDR3 protein: CASSLYSSSYEQYF. The CDR3 DNA reads as TGTGCCAGCAGCTTATACTCGAGCTCCTACGAGCAGTACTTC.

This clone was counted between two and nine times. V usage is TRBV19 and J usage is TRBJ2-7, with TRBD1 identical over 10 bases. The germline CDR1 and CDR2 sequences are LNHDA and SQIVND (reference sequence). The CDR3 has 14 residues. V lost 5 bases, J lost 2 bases, and 3 bases stayed unmatched. CDR3 in DNA: TGTGCCAGTAGTCCCGGGACAGGGGCCTACGAGCAGTACTTC. It yields the protein CASSPGTGAYEQYF.

This clone was seen only once. In the same sample, other DNA sequences code for this CDR3. The V call is TRBV7-2, the J call TRBJ2-7; D unresolved. Per the germline V gene, CDR1 is SGHTA and CDR2 is FQGNSA. V was cut by 1 base and J by 2 bases, with 9 bases left in between. The CDR3 loop spans 14 amino acids. CDR3 in amino acids: CASSLGVGTYEQYF. DNA of the CDR3: TGTGCCAGCAGCTTAGGGGTAGGGACCTACGAGCAGTACTTC.

The rearrangement uses TRBV5-1 and TRBJ2-2, with 7 bases identical to TRBD1. This CDR3 is built from 16 residues. The V and J ends lost 4 bases and 4 bases, in that order; junction bases with no gene match: 10. Germline lookup yields CDR1 SGHRS and CDR2 YFSETQ. CDR3 sequence (DNA): TGCGCCAGCAGCCTCCGACAGGGAACGGGCACCGGGGAGCTGTTTTTT. This codes for CASSLRQGTGTGELFF.

This clone turned up a few times. The V and J genes are TRBV7-8 and TRBJ2-3; the D is unclear. The CDR3 spans 15 residues. Looked up from germline, CDR1 is SGHVS and CDR2 is FQNEAQ. Trimming removed 4 bases from V and 3 bases from J, with 14 bases in between. The DNA of the CDR3 is TGTGCCAGCAGCTCTACGACTGGATCAACAGATACGCAGTATTTT. Translating it yields CASSSTTGSTDTQYF.

This clone was counted only a few times. The J gene is TRBJ2-3, the V gene TRBV29-1, with TRBD2 as a possible D gene (5 bases). V was cut by 1 base and J by 5 bases, with 16 bases left in between. This CDR3 has 15 amino acids. Germline V gene data show CDR1 as SQVTM and CDR2 as ANQGSEA. CDR3 in amino acids: CSVEGTPARRDTQYF. The CDR3 DNA sequence: TGCAGCGTTGAAGGGACTCCGGCCCGGAGAGATACGCAGTATTTT.

There are a few counts of this clone. The gene calls are TRBV29-1 and TRBJ1-3; possibly TRBD1 for D (5 bases). Germline CDR1 SQVTM, CDR2 ANQGSEA. The CDR3 sequence is 13 residues long. Trimming took off 4 bases at V and 0 bases at J, with 7 bases between the two ends. The CDR3 region is CSVGGGSGNTIYF. CDR3 nucleotides: TGCAGCGTTGGGGGGGGCTCTGGAAACACCATATATTTT. Together with reference TRBV29-1 and TRBJ1-3, the CDR3 gives the full variable domain: SAVISQKPSRDICQRGTSLTIQCQVDSQVTMMFWYRQQPGQSLTLIATANQGSEATYESGFVIDKFPISRPNLTFSTLTVSNMSPEDSSIYLCSVGGGSGNTIYFGEGSWLTVV.

This chain connects TRBV27 to TRBJ2-3; 9 nucleotides line up with TRBD2. Germline CDR1 MNHEY, CDR2 SMNVEV (reference sequence). The V segment lost 2 bases and the J segment 2 bases; nucleotides outside the gene matches: 2. CDR3 size: 15 residues. CDR3 bases: TGTGCCAGCAGTTTACAGCGGGGGGTCACAGATACGCAGTATTTT. It translates to CASSLQRGVTDTQYF.

A remark on this clone: Being one base from a much bigger clone, this may be a read error. Other nucleotide sequences in the sample specify the same CDR3. This sequence joins TRBV5-6 and TRBJ2-1; D ambiguous. Germline V gene data show CDR1 as SGHDT and CDR2 as YYEEEE. This CDR3 has 12 residues. V lost 2 bases to trimming and J lost 5 bases, with 5 bases between them. CDR3 region: CASSLGDNEQFF. The CDR3 DNA sequence: TGTGCCAGCAGCTTAGGAGACAATGAGCAGTTCTTC.